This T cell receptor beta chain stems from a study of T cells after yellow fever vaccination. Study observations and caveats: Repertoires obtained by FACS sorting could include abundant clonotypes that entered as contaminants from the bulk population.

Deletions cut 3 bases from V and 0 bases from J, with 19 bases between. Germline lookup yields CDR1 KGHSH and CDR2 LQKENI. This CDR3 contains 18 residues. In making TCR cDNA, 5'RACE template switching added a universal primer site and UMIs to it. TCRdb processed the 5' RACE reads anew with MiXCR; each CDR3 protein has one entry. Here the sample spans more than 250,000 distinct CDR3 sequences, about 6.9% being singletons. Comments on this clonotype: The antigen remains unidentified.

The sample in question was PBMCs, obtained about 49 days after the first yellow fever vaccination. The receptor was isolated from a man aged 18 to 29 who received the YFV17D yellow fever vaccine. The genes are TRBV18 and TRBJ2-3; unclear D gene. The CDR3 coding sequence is TGTGCCAGCTCACCGGTGGTTCCCAGGTCTTCTAGCACAGATACGCAGTATTTT. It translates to CASSPVVPRSSSTDTQYF.